Here is one TCR beta chain with its context. This sample stems from a study of T cell changes during pregnancy in multiple sclerosis. The CDR3 runs to 15 residues. CDR1 and CDR2 (germline): LGHNA, YNFKEQ. J was trimmed by 0 bases and V by 0 bases; bases with no gene match: 0. The protocol was immunoSEQ multiplex PCR, while the TCRdb copy is restricted to in-frame clones and leaves out a portion. The sample has some 57,000 clones, 75% to 95% seen once. The sample in question was CD4+ T cells from peripheral blood mononuclear cells, obtained after pregnancy. The rearrangement links TRBV4-2 to TRBJ1-2; 8 bases agree with TRBD1. The sequence was obtained from a female donor in good health, enrolled as a control in a pregnancy study. Here the CDR3 DNA reads TGTGCCAGCAGCCAAGAGGGACAGGCTAACTATGGCTACACCTTC. Protein product: CASSQEGQANYGYTF.